A selection of T cell receptor beta chains follows, all from one sample in a study of T cell responses to AZD1222 COVID-19 vaccine. The data were produced by immunoSEQ multiplex PCR, yet TCRdb's version contains in-frame clones alone and is incomplete. The sample records some 150,000 clones, 80% to 95% being singletons. The material was peripheral blood, obtained 28 days after the second AZD1222 dose. These receptors were taken from an adult who received the AZD1222 COVID-19 vaccine. The CDR3 runs from the conserved cysteine through the conserved F or W. D genes are given only for firm matches. Expanded clones are given a class, and other clones once, few, many or no size at all.

j_call v_call clone_size d_call cdr3_nt cdr3_aa
TRBJ1-1 TRBV14 - - TGTGCCAGCAGTTCTACAGGGAGAAACACTGAAGCTTTCTTT CASSSTGRNTEAFF
TRBJ2-7 TRBV6-1 - - TGTGCCAGCAGTGCCCAACAGGTTCCCTTGGCCTACGAGCAGTACTTC CASSAQQVPLAYEQYF
TRBJ1-2 TRBV25-1 - - TGTGCCAGCAGTGAAGCAGGAATTTATGGCTACACCTTC CASSEAGIYGYTF
TRBJ1-1 TRBV15 - - TGTGCCACCAGCAGAGATCCCTTGGCGAACACTGAAGCTTTCTTT CATSRDPLANTEAFF
TRBJ2-7 TRBV6-1 - - TGTGCCAGCAGTGAATCGGGTCTACAGATCTACGAGCAGTACTTC CASSESGLQIYEQYF
TRBJ2-7 TRBV19 - - TGTGCTTCACGAGAGGAACAGGGTTCCTACGAGCAGTACTTC CASREEQGSYEQYF
TRBJ1-2 TRBV15 - TRBD1 TGTGCCACCAGGGGGAACAGGGGGCGCGGCTATGGCTACACCTTC CATRGNRGRGYGYTF
TRBJ1-5 TRBV19 - TRBD1 TGTGCCAGTAAAGGAGGGACAGGGAAGTTACGCGATCAGCCCCAGCATTTT CASKGGTGKLRDQPQHF
TRBJ1-4 TRBV3-1/TRBV3-2 - - TGTGCCAGCAGCCAAGATACCACCCGGGGTGAAAAACTGTTTTTT CASSQDTTRGEKLFF
TRBJ1-3 TRBV27 once - TGTGCCAGTAAAAGCCAGGTCTCTGGAAACACCATATATTTT CASKSQVSGNTIYF
TRBJ2-1 TRBV7-2 - - TGTGCCAGCAGCCAGAGGGTGCTAGCTAGCTACAATGAGCAGTTCTTC CASSQRVLASYNEQFF
TRBJ1-2 TRBV5-4 - - TGTGCCAGCAGCTTGGCCCTCAGGGAAAACTATGGCTACACCTTC CASSLALRENYGYTF
TRBJ2-3 TRBV2 - TRBD2 TGTGCCAGCAGGTTGGGACTAGCGGGGAACACAGATACGCAGTATTTT CASRLGLAGNTDTQYF
TRBJ2-5 TRBV15 - TRBD2 TGTGCCTCGCGGCGGGAGGGCCAAGAGACCCAGTACTTC CASRREGQETQYF
TRBJ1-4 TRBV19 - - TGTGCCAGTAGAAGGGGCGCAACTAATGAAAAACTGTTTTTT CASRRGATNEKLFF
TRBJ2-2 TRBV18 - - TGTGCCAGCTCACCACTGCAGGGACGGGCCGGGGAGCTGTTTTTT CASSPLQGRAGELFF
TRBJ2-7 TRBV30 - TRBD1 TGTGCCTGGAGTACGACAGGGCTCGAGCAGTACTTC CAWSTTGLEQYF